Listed below are T cell receptor beta chains from one sample, sequenced in a study of technical replicates of blood from a few donors. TCRdb's table, derived via immunoSEQ multiplex PCR, lists solely in-frame clones and lacks some. This table holds tens of thousands of clones, around 94% found once. Sequencing input: T cells isolated from PBMCs. All receptors derive from a human donor in good health. Both conserved end residues are part of each CDR3. The order of the fields is clone size, V gene, J gene, D gene, CDR3 protein, CDR3 DNA. D genes are given only for firm matches. The size of a clone is reported for some rows only, either as once, few or many, or as a class for expanded clones.

size: .; V: TRBV7-6; J: TRBJ2-7; D: TRBD2; CDR3: CASSLDGSSGRDHEQYF; DNA: TGTGCCAGCAGCTTAGATGGCTCAAGCGGGAGGGACCACGAGCAGTACTTC
size: .; V: TRBV10-3; J: TRBJ2-7; D: TRBD2; CDR3: CAISDLAGAYEQYF; DNA: TGTGCCATCAGTGACCTAGCGGGAGCCTACGAGCAGTACTTC
size: .; V: TRBV7-2; J: TRBJ2-7; D: TRBD2; CDR3: CASSPGLAVYEQYF; DNA: TGTGCCAGCAGCCCTGGACTAGCGGTCTACGAGCAGTACTTC
size: .; V: TRBV5-5; J: TRBJ2-6; D: .; CDR3: CASSSRSGANVLTF; DNA: TGTGCCAGCAGCTCTCGCTCTGGGGCCAACGTCCTGACTTTC
size: .; V: TRBV12-1; J: TRBJ2-3; D: .; CDR3: CASPPEKDTQYF; DNA: TGTGCCAGCCCCCCAGAAAAAGATACGCAGTATTTT
size: .; V: TRBV19; J: TRBJ2-2; D: TRBD2; CDR3: CASNNAAGMGTGELFF; DNA: TGTGCCAGTAACAACGCAGCGGGAATGGGCACCGGGGAGCTGTTTTTT
size: .; V: TRBV21-1; J: TRBJ2-1; D: .; CDR3: CASSKGHSYNEQFF; DNA: TGTGCCAGCAGCAAAGGACACTCCTACAATGAGCAGTTCTTC
size: few; V: TRBV10-3; J: TRBJ1-1; D: .; CDR3: CAIRGREEAFF; DNA: TGTGCCATCAGAGGACGGGAGGAAGCTTTCTTT
size: .; V: TRBV15; J: TRBJ2-2; D: .; CDR3: CATSRDMTGELFF; DNA: TGTGCCACCAGCAGAGATATGACCGGGGAGCTGTTTTTT
size: .; V: TRBV5-1; J: TRBJ2-5; D: TRBD1; CDR3: CASSSDRPNETQYF; DNA: TGCGCCAGCAGCTCGGACAGGCCCAACGAGACCCAGTACTTC
size: .; V: TRBV7-9; J: TRBJ1-2; D: .; CDR3: CASSPQVGLFYGYTF; DNA: TGTGCCAGCAGCCCTCAGGTGGGGCTATTCTATGGCTACACCTTC
size: .; V: TRBV5-4; J: TRBJ2-7; D: .; CDR3: CASSLGGGSYEQYF; DNA: TGTGCCAGCAGCTTGGGTGGGGGGAGCTACGAGCAGTACTTC
size: .; V: TRBV13; J: TRBJ2-1; D: TRBD1; CDR3: CASSWIADRGINEQFF; DNA: TGTGCCAGCAGCTGGATTGCGGACAGGGGGATCAATGAGCAGTTCTTC
size: .; V: TRBV19; J: TRBJ2-2; D: .; CDR3: CASISGLNTGELFF; DNA: TGTGCCAGTATCTCAGGCTTGAACACCGGGGAGCTGTTTTTT
size: .; V: TRBV11-2; J: TRBJ2-1; D: .; CDR3: CASSLVRYNEQFF; DNA: TGTGCCAGCAGCTTAGTTCGCTACAATGAGCAGTTCTTC
size: .; V: TRBV25-1; J: TRBJ1-4; D: .; CDR3: CASSEPRGNEKLFF; DNA: TGTGCCAGCAGTGAGCCAAGAGGGAATGAAAAACTGTTTTTT
size: .; V: TRBV28; J: TRBJ2-7; D: TRBD1; CDR3: CASRTPAGQGNEQYF; DNA: TGTGCCAGCAGAACACCGGCGGGACAGGGAAACGAGCAGTACTTC
size: .; V: TRBV11-2; J: TRBJ1-2; D: .; CDR3: CASSLVTGVPYGYTF; DNA: TGTGCCAGCAGCTTAGTAACGGGGGTCCCATATGGCTACACCTTC
size: .; V: TRBV10-3; J: TRBJ1-1; D: TRBD1; CDR3: CASDRGREGATEAFF; DNA: TGTGCCAGTGACAGGGGGCGTGAAGGGGCCACTGAAGCTTTCTTT
size: .; V: TRBV28; J: TRBJ2-7; D: .; CDR3: CASSLAVGGTTYEQYF; DNA: TGTGCCAGCAGTTTAGCAGTCGGCGGGACGACCTACGAGCAGTACTTC
size: .; V: TRBV5-1; J: TRBJ1-2; D: TRBD1; CDR3: CASSLLQGVGYTF; DNA: TGCGCCAGCAGCTTGTTACAGGGGGTAGGCTACACCTTC
size: .; V: TRBV10-2; J: TRBJ1-1; D: TRBD1; CDR3: CASQGDTEAFF; DNA: TGCGCCAGCCAGGGGGACACTGAAGCTTTCTTT
size: .; V: TRBV2; J: TRBJ2-7; D: TRBD2; CDR3: CASSEYGLAGPYEQYF; DNA: TGTGCCAGCAGTGAATACGGTCTAGCGGGACCCTACGAGCAGTACTTC
size: .; V: TRBV9; J: TRBJ1-1; D: .; CDR3: CASSVALNTEAFF; DNA: TGTGCCAGCAGCGTAGCCCTTAACACTGAAGCTTTCTTT
size: .; V: TRBV6-5; J: TRBJ1-5; D: .; CDR3: CASGASNQPQHF; DNA: TGTGCCAGCGGGGCCAGCAATCAGCCCCAGCATTTT
size: few; V: TRBV15; J: TRBJ1-1; D: .; CDR3: CATRRGSGLNTEAFF; DNA: TGTGCCACCCGAAGAGGGTCGGGTTTGAACACTGAAGCTTTCTTT
size: .; V: TRBV19; J: TRBJ2-2; D: TRBD1; CDR3: CASTGTDYGELFF; DNA: TGTGCCAGTACCGGGACAGATTACGGGGAGCTGTTTTTT
size: .; V: TRBV9; J: TRBJ2-3; D: .; CDR3: CASSVGASDTQYF; DNA: TGTGCCAGCAGCGTTGGGGCAAGTGATACGCAGTATTTT
size: .; V: TRBV2; J: TRBJ1-5; D: .; CDR3: CASSPDLNSNQPQHF; DNA: TGTGCCAGCAGTCCTGACTTAAATAGCAATCAGCCCCAGCATTTT
size: .; V: TRBV30; J: TRBJ1-3; D: .; CDR3: CAWSVRYFSGNTIYF; DNA: TGTGCCTGGAGTGTACGGTATTTCTCTGGAAACACCATATATTTT
size: .; V: TRBV11-1; J: TRBJ2-3; D: TRBD1; CDR3: CASSTDRETDTQYF; DNA: TGTGCCAGCAGCACGGACAGGGAAACAGATACGCAGTATTTT
size: .; V: TRBV7-6; J: TRBJ2-7; D: TRBD2; CDR3: CASSFGGKYEQYF; DNA: TGTGCCAGCAGCTTCGGGGGGAAATACGAGCAGTACTTC
size: .; V: TRBV27; J: TRBJ1-1; D: .; CDR3: CASSSTPSHTEAFF; DNA: TGTGCCAGCAGTTCAACTCCCTCCCACACTGAAGCTTTCTTT
size: .; V: TRBV6-5; J: TRBJ2-1; D: .; CDR3: CASSSRWYNEQFF; DNA: TGTGCCAGCAGTTCCCGGTGGTACAATGAGCAGTTCTTC
size: .; V: TRBV27; J: TRBJ2-1; D: TRBD1; CDR3: CASKYGTGYNEQFF; DNA: TGTGCCAGCAAGTACGGGACAGGGTACAATGAGCAGTTCTTC
size: .; V: TRBV4-1; J: TRBJ1-5; D: .; CDR3: CASSQVGWPGPQHF; DNA: TGCGCCAGCAGCCAAGTTGGGTGGCCGGGGCCCCAGCATTTT
size: .; V: TRBV30; J: TRBJ1-2; D: .; CDR3: CAWTQSYGYTF; DNA: TGTGCCTGGACGCAGTCCTATGGCTACACCTTC
size: .; V: TRBV6-5; J: TRBJ2-5; D: .; CDR3: CASSYSAGGEETQYF; DNA: TGTGCCAGCAGTTACTCAGCCGGCGGGGAGGAGACCCAGTACTTC
size: .; V: TRBV4-3; J: TRBJ2-1; D: .; CDR3: CASSQESETRGNSPFF; DNA: TGCGCCAGCAGCCAAGAAAGTGAGACTAGAGGGAACAGTCCGTTCTTC
size: once; V: TRBV5-6; J: TRBJ2-5; D: TRBD2; CDR3: CASSLWTSGQETQYF; DNA: TGTGCCAGCAGCTTGTGGACTAGCGGACAAGAGACCCAGTACTTC
size: once; V: TRBV30; J: TRBJ2-3; D: TRBD2; CDR3: CAWSLRTSGVPDTQYF; DNA: TGTGCCTGGAGTTTACGGACTAGCGGGGTTCCAGATACGCAGTATTTT
size: once; V: TRBV6-1; J: TRBJ2-7; D: TRBD2; CDR3: CASSGRGGDEQYF; DNA: TGTGCCAGCAGTGGCCGGGGGGGCGACGAGCAGTACTTC
size: .; V: TRBV28; J: TRBJ2-7; D: TRBD2; CDR3: CASSPSGIPYEQYF; DNA: TGTGCCAGCAGCCCGAGCGGGATCCCCTACGAGCAGTACTTC
size: .; V: TRBV6-6; J: TRBJ1-2; D: .; CDR3: CASSYSGADLLGYTF; DNA: TGTGCCAGCAGTTACTCAGGGGCAGACCTGCTGGGCTACACCTTC
size: .; V: TRBV29-1; J: TRBJ1-1; D: .; CDR3: CSVEGQGRPFF; DNA: TGCAGCGTTGAAGGCCAGGGGCGGCCTTTCTTT
size: .; V: TRBV7-9; J: TRBJ1-1; D: TRBD1; CDR3: CASSALRTGGSTNTEAFF; DNA: TGTGCCAGCAGCGCACTTCGGACAGGGGGCTCGACGAACACTGAAGCTTTCTTT
size: .; V: TRBV5-5; J: TRBJ2-3; D: TRBD2; CDR3: CASSLELAGGSIDTQYF; DNA: TGTGCCAGCAGCTTAGAGCTAGCGGGAGGGAGCATTGATACGCAGTATTTT
size: few; V: TRBV2; J: TRBJ1-1; D: .; CDR3: CASRVDGGTEAFF; DNA: TGTGCCAGCAGGGTGGACGGGGGCACTGAAGCTTTCTTT
size: .; V: TRBV7-2; J: TRBJ2-7; D: TRBD2; CDR3: CASSLGWTSYF; DNA: TGTGCCAGCAGCTTAGGATGGACTAGTTACTTC
size: .; V: TRBV7-2; J: TRBJ2-5; D: .; CDR3: CASSLAGAPYF; DNA: TGTGCCAGCAGCTTAGCGGGAGCCCCTTACTTC
size: .; V: TRBV28; J: TRBJ2-3; D: .; CDR3: CASGYIEGEGPDTQYF; DNA: TGTGCCAGCGGGTATATCGAGGGGGAGGGCCCAGATACGCAGTATTTT
size: .; V: TRBV7-3; J: TRBJ2-3; D: TRBD1; CDR3: CASSPGGQALPDTQYF; DNA: TGTGCCAGCAGCCCCGGGGGACAGGCTCTCCCAGATACGCAGTATTTT